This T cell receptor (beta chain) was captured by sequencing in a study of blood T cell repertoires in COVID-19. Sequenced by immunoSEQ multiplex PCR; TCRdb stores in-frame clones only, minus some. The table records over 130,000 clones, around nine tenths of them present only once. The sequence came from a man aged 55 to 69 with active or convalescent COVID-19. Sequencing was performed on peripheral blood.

This chain's CDR3 is CASSFWAEINNEQFF. In DNA, the CDR3 is TGTGCCAGCAGTTTTTGGGCAGAGATCAACAATGAGCAGTTCTTC. V usage is TRBV27 and J usage is TRBJ2-1; unclear D gene. This CDR3 has 15 residues. V dropped 3 bases and J dropped 5 bases, with 14 bases sitting between them. Germline CDR1 reads MNHEY; CDR2 reads SMNVEV (reference sequence).